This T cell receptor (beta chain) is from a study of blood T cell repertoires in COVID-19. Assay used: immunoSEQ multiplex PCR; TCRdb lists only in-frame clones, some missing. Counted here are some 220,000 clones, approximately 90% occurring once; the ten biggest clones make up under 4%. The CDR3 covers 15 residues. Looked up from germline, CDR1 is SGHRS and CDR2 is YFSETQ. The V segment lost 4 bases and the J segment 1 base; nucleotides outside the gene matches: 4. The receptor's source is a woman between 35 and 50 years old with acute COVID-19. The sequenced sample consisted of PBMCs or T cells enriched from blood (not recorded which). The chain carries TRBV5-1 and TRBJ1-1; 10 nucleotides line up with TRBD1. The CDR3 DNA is TGCGCCAGCAGCGGCCGGGACAGGGGGAACACTGAAGCTTTCTTT. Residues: CASSGRDRGNTEAFF. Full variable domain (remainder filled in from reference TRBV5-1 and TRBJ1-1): KAGVTQTPRYLIKTRGQQVTLSCSPISGHRSVSWYQQTPGQGLQFLFEYFSETQRNKGNFPGRFSGRQFSNSRSEMNVSTLELGDSALYLCASSGRDRGNTEAFFGQGTRLTVV.